The 2 T cell receptor beta chains reported below all come from one sample, sequenced in a study of blood T cell repertoires in COVID-19. Assay: immunoSEQ multiplex PCR; the TCRdb copy retains only in-frame clones and omits some. The sample consists of about 130,000 clones, around 81% of them appearing once. Specimen: peripheral blood. These receptor sequences come from a man in his sixties with acute or convalescent COVID-19.

The chain employs TRBV18 and TRBJ1-2; tentatively, D is TRBD1 (5 bases). The V end lost 3 bases, the J end lost 7 bases, and 15 bases lay between the germline ends. CDR1 KGHSH and CDR2 LQKENI come from the germline V gene. The CDR3 has 14 amino acids. CDR3 protein: CASSPSTALSGYTF. The DNA of the CDR3 is TGTGCCAGCTCACCGTCGACAGCCTTGAGTGGCTACACCTTC.

The genes are TRBV5-1 and TRBJ2-1, with D possibly being TRBD1 (6 bases). The CDR3 runs to 15 residues. V was shortened by 5 bases and J by 2 bases, with 14 bases between the two germline ends. The germline V gene has CDR1 SGHRS and CDR2 YFSETQ. The CDR3 reads CASRRTGITYNEQFF. CDR3 nucleotide sequence: TGCGCCAGCAGAAGAACAGGGATCACCTACAATGAGCAGTTCTTC.